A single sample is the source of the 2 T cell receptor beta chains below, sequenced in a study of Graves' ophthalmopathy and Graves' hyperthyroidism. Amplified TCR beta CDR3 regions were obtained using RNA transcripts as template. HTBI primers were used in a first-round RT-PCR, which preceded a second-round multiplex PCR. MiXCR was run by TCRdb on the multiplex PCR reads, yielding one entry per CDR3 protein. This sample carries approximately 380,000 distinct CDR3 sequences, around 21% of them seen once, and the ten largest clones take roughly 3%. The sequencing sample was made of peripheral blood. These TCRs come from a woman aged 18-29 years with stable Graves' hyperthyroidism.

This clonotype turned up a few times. DNA for the CDR3: TGTGCCAGCAGCTTGGGCGGACAGGGAGTCTACGAGCAGTACTTC. It specifies CASSLGGQGVYEQYF. The chain joins TRBV5-8 to TRBJ2-7, with 8 bases fitting TRBD1. This CDR3 comprises 15 residues. Germline V gives CDR1 SGHTS, CDR2 YDEGEE. The trim removed 0 bases at V and 3 bases at J, leaving 5 bases unmatched.

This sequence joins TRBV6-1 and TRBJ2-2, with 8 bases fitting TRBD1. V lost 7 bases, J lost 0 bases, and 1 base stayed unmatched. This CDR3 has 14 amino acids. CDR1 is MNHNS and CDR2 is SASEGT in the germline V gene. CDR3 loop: CASIQGANTGELFF. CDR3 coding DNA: TGTGCCAGCATACAGGGGGCGAACACCGGGGAGCTGTTTTTT.